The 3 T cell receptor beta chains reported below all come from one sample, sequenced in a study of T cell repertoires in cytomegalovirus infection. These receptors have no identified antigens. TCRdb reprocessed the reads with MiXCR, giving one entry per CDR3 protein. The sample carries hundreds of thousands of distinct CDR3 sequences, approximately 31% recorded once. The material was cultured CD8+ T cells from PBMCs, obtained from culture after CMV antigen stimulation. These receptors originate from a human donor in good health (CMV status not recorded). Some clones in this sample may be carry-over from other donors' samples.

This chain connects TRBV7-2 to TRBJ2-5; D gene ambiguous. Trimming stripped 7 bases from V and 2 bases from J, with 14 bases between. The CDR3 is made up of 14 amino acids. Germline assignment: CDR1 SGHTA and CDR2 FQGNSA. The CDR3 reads CASTILGGQETQYF. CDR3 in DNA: TGTGCCAGCACCATTCTGGGCGGACAAGAGACCCAGTACTTC.

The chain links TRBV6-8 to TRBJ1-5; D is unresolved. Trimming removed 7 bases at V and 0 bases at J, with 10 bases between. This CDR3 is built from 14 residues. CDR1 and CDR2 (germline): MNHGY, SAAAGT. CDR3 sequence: CASTTWDSNQPQHF. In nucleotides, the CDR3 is TGTGCCAGCACCACTTGGGATAGCAATCAGCCCCAGCATTTT.

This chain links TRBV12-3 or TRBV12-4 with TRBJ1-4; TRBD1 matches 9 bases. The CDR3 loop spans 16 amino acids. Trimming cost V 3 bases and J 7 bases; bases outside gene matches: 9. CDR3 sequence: CASSFQYRGRSEKLFF. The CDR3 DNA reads TGTGCCAGCAGTTTCCAATACAGGGGGCGTAGTGAAAAACTGTTTTTT.